The 17 T cell receptor beta chains listed next were all sequenced from one sample in a study of breast tumors, draining lymph nodes, adjacent tissues (dated by TCRdb to 2015 to 2016). To prepare the library, multiplex PCR was applied. TCRdb names Illumina HiSeq 2000 as the instrument used. The public sequencing data were trimmed at Q25 with fastp and processed into clonotypes with MiXCR by TCRdb, which kept only in-frame beta chains. Each entry merges the rows of one CDR3 protein and shows their most common DNA and genes. This sample comprises approximately 15,000 distinct CDR3 sequences, around 54% of them detected only once. The ten largest clones take up approximately 30% of the sample. Input material: tumor-adjacent breast tissue. These TCRs come from a female donor with breast cancer. Some clones in this sample may be carry-over from other donors' samples.

Many counts were recorded for this clonotype. The chain links TRBV29-1 to TRBJ1-5; a possible D gene is TRBD1 (5 bases). The length of the CDR3 is 13 residues. Trimming took off 4 bases at V and 3 bases at J, with 10 bases between the two ends. Germline CDR1 reads SQVTM; CDR2 reads ANQGSEA. The CDR3 DNA is TGCAGCGTTGTCTCAGGGATCAATCAGCCCCAGCATTTT. Protein product: CSVVSGINQPQHF.

This clonotype was seen only a few times. The chain links TRBV25-1 to TRBJ1-1; D gene unclear. The CDR3 consists of 15 residues. Germline loops: CDR1 MGHDK, CDR2 SYGVNS. With 2 bases removed from V and 0 bases from J, the gap between germline ends came to 10 bases. CDR3 residues: CASSEPGKLNTEAFF. CDR3 bases: TGTGCCAGCAGTGAACCTGGGAAATTGAACACTGAAGCTTTCTTT. The variable domain in full, completed from reference TRBV25-1 and TRBJ1-1, reads EADIYQTPRYLVIGTGKKITLECSQTMGHDKMYWYQQDPGMELHLIHYSYGVNSTEKGDLSSESTVSRIRTEHFPLTLESARPSHTSQYLCASSEPGKLNTEAFFGQGTRLTVV.

This chain joins TRBV7-3 and TRBJ2-3; the match to TRBD2 covers 11 bases. Germline lookup yields CDR1 SGHTA and CDR2 FQGTGA. The CDR3 extends over 16 amino acids. The J segment lost 5 bases and the V segment lost 6 bases, leaving 10 bases of the junction unmatched. The CDR3 coding sequence is TGTGCCAGCAGTCTCACTAGCGGGAGTGCACAAGATACGCAGTATTTT. Translated, it gives CASSLTSGSAQDTQYF.

This clonotype was picked up a small number of times. The rearrangement links TRBV20-1 to TRBJ2-7; TRBD2 matches 11 bases. The CDR3 covers 13 residues. Germline loops: CDR1 DFQATT, CDR2 SNEGSKA (reference sequence). The trim removed 6 bases at V and 3 bases at J, leaving 4 bases unmatched. This CDR3 is CSAPGLAVYEQYF. CDR3 DNA sequence: TGCAGTGCCCCGGGACTAGCGGTCTACGAGCAGTACTTC.

V is TRBV2 and J is TRBJ1-5; 7 nucleotides match TRBD1. The CDR3 runs 16 residues. Germline trimming cut 4 bases from V and 0 bases from J; bases unmatched to any gene: 6. Germline loops: CDR1 SNHLY, CDR2 FYNNEI. CDR3 protein: CASSARGIYSNQPQHF. Here the CDR3 DNA reads TGTGCCAGCAGTGCCAGGGGGATATATAGCAATCAGCCCCAGCATTTT.

This clonotype was detected only a few times. The chain links TRBV5-1 to TRBJ2-7; TRBD1 might be the D (5 bases). Germline loops: CDR1 SGHRS, CDR2 YFSETQ. The ends were cut back, 5 bases at V and 4 bases at J, with 7 bases in the middle. The CDR3 is 11 residues long. CDR3 sequence: CASSRGYEQYF. For the CDR3, the DNA is TGCGCCAGCAGTAGGGGTTACGAGCAGTACTTC.

This clonotype is labeled medium-sized. V usage is TRBV7-2 and J usage is TRBJ2-3, with D unclear. This CDR3 has 11 residues. Germline V gene data show CDR1 as SGHTA and CDR2 as FQGNSA. With 7 bases removed from V and 7 bases from J, the gap between germline ends came to 9 bases. CDR3 sequence reads: CASTERNTQYF. The CDR3 coding sequence is TGTGCCAGCACGGAGCGAAATACGCAGTATTTT.

The chain links TRBV19 to TRBJ2-7, with D perhaps matching TRBD1 (5 bases). Germline CDR1 reads LNHDA; CDR2 reads SQIVND (reference sequence). Between the trimmed V and J ends, which lost 3 bases and 6 bases, there was a span of 12 bases. The CDR3 is 13 amino acids. The CDR3 is CASSMAGAVEQYF. CDR3 bases: TGTGCCAGTAGTATGGCTGGGGCGGTCGAGCAGTACTTC.

This clonotype was picked up many times. V gene TRBV10-3 combines with J gene TRBJ1-2, with D maybe TRBD1 (5 bases). The ends were cut back, 6 bases at V and 4 bases at J, with 15 bases in the middle. CDR1 is ENHRY, CDR2 SYGVKD, per germline. The CDR3 extends over 14 amino acids. The CDR3, as DNA: TGTGCCATCAGGAGCGGGGGATCCCCCTATGGCTACACCTTC. Protein sequence: CAIRSGGSPYGYTF.

This clonotype came up many times. This chain joins TRBV5-6 and TRBJ1-2, with no clear D. From germline, CDR1 is SGHDT and CDR2 YYEEEE. The CDR3 length is 13 residues. The V end was cut by 5 bases, the J end by 8 bases, with 16 bases between. CDR3 DNA: TGTGCCAGCAGTCCTCCCGAACCTGGAGGCTACACCTTC. Protein sequence: CASSPPEPGGYTF.

This clonotype was seen more than once but under ten times. The chain is built from TRBV4-3 and TRBJ1-1, with D possibly being TRBD1 (6 bases). There are 19 residues in the CDR3. Trimming removed 2 bases at V and 3 bases at J, with 25 bases between. Germline V gives CDR1 LGHNA, CDR2 YSLEER. CDR3 in amino acids: CASSQHNGTRASGDTEAFF. In DNA, the CDR3 is TGCGCCAGCAGCCAACACAACGGGACACGGGCATCGGGGGACACTGAAGCTTTCTTT.

This chain joins TRBV20-1 and TRBJ2-5, with no clear D. The CDR3 runs to 13 residues. Germline loops: CDR1 DFQATT, CDR2 SNEGSKA (reference sequence). Between the trimmed V and J ends, which lost 6 bases and 5 bases, there was a span of 16 bases. DNA for the CDR3: TGCAGTGCCCCCGCTCCGGCCACCGAGACCCAGTACTTC. Amino acids: CSAPAPATETQYF.

The chain is built from TRBV25-1 and TRBJ2-3; D is possibly TRBD1 or TRBD2 (5 bases each). Trimming took off 6 bases at V and 6 bases at J, with 19 bases between the two ends. CDR3 length equals 15 residues. Germline loops: CDR1 MGHDK, CDR2 SYGVNS. The CDR3 coding sequence is TGTGCCAGCAGCCCTTGGGGGTACGATCATGATACGCAGTATTTT. It codes for CASSPWGYDHDTQYF.

This clonotype was seen a single time. No DNA is shown, since the ends of the CDR3 on it are uncertain; the CDR3 is the one TCRdb lists. The V and J genes are TRBV9 and TRBJ1-4; the table assigns TRBD1, which was not confirmed against the DNA. The germline gives CDR1 SGDLS, CDR2 YYNGEE. Both ends counted, the CDR3 spans 15 residues. The CDR3: CASSVGTGTDEKPFF.

The chain has TRBV11-2 and TRBJ1-2; D call uncertain. This CDR3 contains 12 residues. The V end was cut by 4 bases, the J end by 8 bases, with 11 bases between. Germline lookup yields CDR1 SGHAT and CDR2 FQNNGV. CDR3 sequence: CASSSNPGGYTF. CDR3 nucleotide sequence: TGTGCCAGCAGCTCGAATCCGGGAGGCTACACCTTC.

V usage is TRBV7-3 and J usage is TRBJ2-3; D ambiguous. V lost 5 bases, J lost 1 base, and 13 bases lay in between. This CDR3 contains 15 residues. CDR1 and CDR2 (germline): SGHTA, FQGTGA. For the CDR3, the DNA is TGTGCCAGCAGCCCCCCCCGGCCGGGCACAGATACGCAGTATTTT. It codes for CASSPPRPGTDTQYF.

J is TRBJ2-7 and V is TRBV7-8, with 10 bases aligning to TRBD2. The germline gives CDR1 SGHVS, CDR2 FQNEAQ. The CDR3 contains 15 residues. The ends lost 4 bases at V and 4 bases at J; junction bases unmatched: 7. CDR3 loop: CASSYLAGGVYEQYF. The CDR3 DNA sequence: TGTGCCAGCAGCTATTTAGCGGGAGGAGTGTACGAGCAGTACTTC. The whole variable domain, remainder taken from reference TRBV7-8 and TRBJ2-7, is GAGVSQSPRYKVAKRGQDVALRCDPISGHVSLFWYQQALGQGPEFLTYFQNEAQLDKSGLPSDRFFAERPEGSVSTLKIQRTQQEDSAVYLCASSYLAGGVYEQYFGPGTRLTVT.